The rows below give T cell receptor beta chains drawn from one sample of a study of CXCR3-negative and CXCR3-positive naive CD8 T cells. TCRdb reanalyzed the 5' RACE reads, giving one entry per CDR3 protein sequence and no DNA. The listing contains approximately 53,000 distinct CDR3 sequences. The sample taken for sequencing was memory CD8+ T cells from blood. These receptors originate from a human donor in good health. Some clones in this sample may be carry-over from other donors' samples. The CDR3 runs from the conserved cysteine through the conserved F or W.

v_call: TRBV3-1; j_call: TRBJ2-3; cdr3_aa: CASSQEVRHGGFSDTQYF
v_call: TRBV28; j_call: TRBJ2-3; cdr3_aa: CASSWTVDTQYF
v_call: TRBV7-7; j_call: TRBJ2-3; cdr3_aa: CASSLGQGSTDTQYF
v_call: TRBV7-3; j_call: TRBJ2-4; cdr3_aa: CASSLTGGTAKNIQYF
v_call: TRBV9; j_call: TRBJ2-7; cdr3_aa: CASSVSSRQGHEQYF
v_call: TRBV29-1; j_call: TRBJ2-1; cdr3_aa: CSVSGTVTYNEQFF
v_call: TRBV29-1; j_call: TRBJ2-1; cdr3_aa: CSVVTAGGVEQFF
v_call: TRBV12-3/TRBV12-4; j_call: TRBJ2-1; cdr3_aa: CASSVTGLGNEQFF
v_call: TRBV4-3; j_call: TRBJ1-1; cdr3_aa: CASSQDAGSEYTEAFF
v_call: TRBV5-5; j_call: TRBJ2-3; cdr3_aa: CASSLVFPSGSLTDTQYF
v_call: TRBV4-1; j_call: TRBJ2-3; cdr3_aa: CASSQDLAAPNTDTQYF
v_call: TRBV5-1; j_call: TRBJ2-7; cdr3_aa: CASSLAESSYEQYF
v_call: TRBV27; j_call: TRBJ2-2; cdr3_aa: CASSLYLTGELFF
v_call: TRBV29-1; j_call: TRBJ1-2; cdr3_aa: CSVEGAPEPTSQGYTF
v_call: TRBV29-1; j_call: TRBJ2-1; cdr3_aa: CSVAGGPYNEQFF
v_call: TRBV29-1; j_call: TRBJ1-1; cdr3_aa: CSVNRGAGMNTEAFF
v_call: TRBV23-1; j_call: TRBJ2-3; cdr3_aa: CASSHSPGQGLSDTQYF
v_call: TRBV20-1; j_call: TRBJ2-7; cdr3_aa: CSARDHRGAPRWSEQYF
v_call: TRBV29-1; j_call: TRBJ2-5; cdr3_aa: CSVDAQQGPPETQYF
v_call: TRBV29-1; j_call: TRBJ2-5; cdr3_aa: CSVEPILGTQYF
v_call: TRBV4-1; j_call: TRBJ1-6; cdr3_aa: CASSQADMGFSYNSPLHF
v_call: TRBV20-1; j_call: TRBJ2-7; cdr3_aa: CSARGADYEQYF
v_call: TRBV7-9; j_call: TRBJ2-5; cdr3_aa: CASSKAGVETQYF
v_call: TRBV29-1; j_call: TRBJ1-2; cdr3_aa: CSVGAAFSGYTF
v_call: TRBV29-1; j_call: TRBJ2-7; cdr3_aa: CSVEDLGTGIYEQYF
v_call: TRBV29-1; j_call: TRBJ2-1; cdr3_aa: CSVDFGSNYNEQFF
v_call: TRBV29-1; j_call: TRBJ2-7; cdr3_aa: CSVRVLGGGIYEQYF
v_call: TRBV12-3/TRBV12-4; j_call: TRBJ2-3; cdr3_aa: CASSPGSSTDTQYF
v_call: TRBV12-3/TRBV12-4; j_call: TRBJ2-7; cdr3_aa: CASSYPDNYEQYF
v_call: TRBV11-3; j_call: TRBJ1-1; cdr3_aa: CASSLSGQGVHNTEAFF
v_call: TRBV29-1; j_call: TRBJ1-1; cdr3_aa: CSVADLNTEAFF
v_call: TRBV18; j_call: TRBJ1-1; cdr3_aa: CASSPSGGGTTEAFF
v_call: TRBV20-1; j_call: TRBJ1-2; cdr3_aa: CSAGGEQTSYGYTF